Sequencing of this T cell receptor (beta chain) was carried out in a study of blood T cells in healthy people across ages. Looking at the study overall: About one barcoded beta molecule per two T cells was captured by template switching. Study-level points and caveats: One million T cells yielded diversity estimates that were considered underestimates. Diversity of TCR beta per million T cells declined in a roughly linear way with age.

V was trimmed by 6 bases and J by 5 bases, leaving 22 bases between them. The CDR3 loop spans 15 amino acids. Per germline, CDR1 SQVTM and CDR2 ANQGSEA. The donors, all healthy, were Caucasians living in Russia, aged roughly 6 to 100. A J-beta primer mix and a sample-barcoded 5' primer were used in a second PCR of about 7 to 12 cycles. Using its own MiXCR run on the 5' RACE reads, TCRdb lists one record per CDR3 protein. The sample consists of a few hundred thousand distinct CDR3 sequences, 45% to 65% of them appearing once. For this clonotype: The antigen remains undetermined.

J is TRBJ2-5 and V is TRBV29-1, with D perhaps TRBD1 or TRBD2 (7 bases each). This receptor was taken from a man between 60 and 75 years old in good health. The material sequenced was blood. The CDR3 spells CSVGPTGTAGETQYF. DNA for the CDR3: TGCAGCGTGGGGCCAACCGGGACAGCGGGGGAGACCCAGTACTTC.